This T cell receptor beta chain comes out of a study of blood T cell repertoires in COVID-19. Study-level background: Both acute and convalescent COVID-19 samples were obtained from the United States, Italy and Spain. T cells, B-cell-depleted T cells, or PBMCs supplied cDNA or gDNA.

With regard to this clone: Distinct nucleotide sequences in the sample also encode this CDR3.

Original processing methods: Cell counts per sample came from amplifying reference gene primers. The table came from immunoSEQ multiplex PCR; TCRdb's copy has only in-frame clones and leaves some out. V and J calls and clone size are as listed in that table; D and trimming were resolved from the DNA. The table shows 100,000 to 150,000 clones, with 88% occurring only once. Deletions cut 3 bases from V and 1 base from J, with 10 bases between. The CDR3 sequence is 14 residues long. CDR1 is SGHRS, CDR2 YFSETQ, per germline. The sequenced sample consisted of peripheral blood. V usage is TRBV5-1 and J usage is TRBJ1-1; tentatively, D is TRBD1 (5 bases). The TCR was taken from a human donor in a cohort sampled during active COVID-19. DNA for the CDR3: TGCGCCAGCAGCTCGCAAGGACAGAACACTGAAGCTTTCTTT. Residues: CASSSQGQNTEAFF.